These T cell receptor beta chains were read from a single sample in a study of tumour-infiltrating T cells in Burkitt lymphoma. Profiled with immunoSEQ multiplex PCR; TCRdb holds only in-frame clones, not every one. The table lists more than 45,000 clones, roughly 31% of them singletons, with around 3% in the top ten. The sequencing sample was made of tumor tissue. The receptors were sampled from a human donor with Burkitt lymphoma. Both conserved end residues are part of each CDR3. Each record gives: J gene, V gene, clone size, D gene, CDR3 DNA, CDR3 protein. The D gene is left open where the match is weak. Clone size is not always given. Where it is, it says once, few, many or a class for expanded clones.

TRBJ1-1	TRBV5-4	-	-	TGTGCCAGCAGCCGCGGGGTCCGGGCTGAAGCTTTCTTT	CASSRGVRAEAFF
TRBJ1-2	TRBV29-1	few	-	TGCAGCGTTGATGCCTTGGCTGGCTACACCTTC	CSVDALAGYTF
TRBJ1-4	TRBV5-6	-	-	TGTGCCAGCAGCTTGACAGCCGCTGGGGGTAATGAAAAACTGTTTTTT	CASSLTAAGGNEKLFF
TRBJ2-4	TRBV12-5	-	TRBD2	TGTGCTAGTGCCCCTAGCGGGGCGAAAAACATTCAGTACTTC	CASAPSGAKNIQYF
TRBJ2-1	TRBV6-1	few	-	TGTGCCAGCAGTGAGATTCTGGGCAATGAGCAGTTCTTC	CASSEILGNEQFF
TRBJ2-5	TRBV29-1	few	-	TGCAGCGTTGAGTGGCTAGAGACCCAGTACTTC	CSVEWLETQYF
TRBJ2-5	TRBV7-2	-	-	TGTGCCAGCAGCTCTGGAATTCAAGAGACCCAGTACTTC	CASSSGIQETQYF
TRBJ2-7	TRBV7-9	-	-	TGTGCCAGCAGCTCACGAGTGGACCTACCCGAGAGATCCTACGAGCAGTACTTC	CASSSRVDLPERSYEQYF
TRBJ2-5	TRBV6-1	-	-	TGTGCCAGCAGTGAACTAGGGTACCAAGAGACCCAGTACTTC	CASSELGYQETQYF
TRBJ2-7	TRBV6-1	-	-	TGTGCCAGTAAGGGTAGTGGGGGAACTTGGGAGCAGTACTTC	CASKGSGGTWEQYF
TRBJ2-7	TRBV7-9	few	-	TGTGCCAGCAGCCCCACCGTGACAGACTCCTACGAGCAGTACTTC	CASSPTVTDSYEQYF
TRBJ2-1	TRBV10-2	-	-	TGCGCCAGCAGTCCCGCTTCAGCTGAGCAGTTCTTC	CASSPASAEQFF
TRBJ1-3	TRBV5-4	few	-	TGTGCCAGCAGCTTGGCACAAGGGGGCTCTGGAAACACCATATATTTT	CASSLAQGGSGNTIYF
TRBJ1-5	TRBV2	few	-	TGTGCCAGCAGCGGAAGACAGCGCCAGCATTTT	CASSGRQRQHF
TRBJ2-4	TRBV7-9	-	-	TGTGCCAGCAGCGTACAGGGAGCAGACATTCAGTACTTC	CASSVQGADIQYF
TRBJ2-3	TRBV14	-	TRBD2	TGTGCCAGCAGCCAATCTAGCGGGGCTCCCTCCACAGATACGCAGTATTTT	CASSQSSGAPSTDTQYF
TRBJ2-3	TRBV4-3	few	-	TGCGCCAGCAGCCAAGTCGTGAGCACAGATACGCAGTATTTT	CASSQVVSTDTQYF
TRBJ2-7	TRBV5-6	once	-	TGTGCCAGCAGCTTCCACGACAAAAGGACTTTC	CASSFHDKRTF
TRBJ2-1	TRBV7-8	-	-	TGTGCCAGCAGCTTAGAGGTAGCTTACAATGAGCAGTTCTTC	CASSLEVAYNEQFF
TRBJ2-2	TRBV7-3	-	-	TGTGCCAGCAGCTTGAGCGACTCGGGGGAGCTGTTTTTT	CASSLSDSGELFF
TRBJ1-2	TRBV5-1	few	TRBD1	TGCGCCAGCAGCTTGTCCGGGACAGTCAATGGCTACACCTTC	CASSLSGTVNGYTF
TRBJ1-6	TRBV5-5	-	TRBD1	TGTGCCAGCAGCTTAGGACAGGGAAATTCACCCCTCCACTTT	CASSLGQGNSPLHF
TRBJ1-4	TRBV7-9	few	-	TGTGCCAGCAGCTTGGGTCTCCCGGGGGCAAGTGAAAAACTGTTTTTT	CASSLGLPGASEKLFF
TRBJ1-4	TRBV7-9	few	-	TGTGCCAGCAGCCTGGATGGGAATGAAAAACTGTTTTTT	CASSLDGNEKLFF
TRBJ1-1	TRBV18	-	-	TGTGCCAGCTCACCTTCCAACAGACCAAACACTGAAGCTTTCTTT	CASSPSNRPNTEAFF
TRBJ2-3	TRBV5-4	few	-	TGTGCCAGCAGCACCCGTCAGGGATCCACTAGCACAGATACGCAGTATTTT	CASSTRQGSTSTDTQYF
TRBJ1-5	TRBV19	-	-	TGTGCCAGTAGTCGCCTCCTGGGTAGCAATCAGCCCCAGCATTTT	CASSRLLGSNQPQHF
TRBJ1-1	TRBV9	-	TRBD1	TGTGCCAGCAGCGTAGGGGGACAGACGAACACTGAAGCTTTCTTT	CASSVGGQTNTEAFF
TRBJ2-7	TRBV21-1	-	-	TGTGCCAGCAGCGGGTCTAAACTAGCGTCTTCCTCCGCTCACGAGCAGTACTTC	CASSGSKLASSSAHEQYF
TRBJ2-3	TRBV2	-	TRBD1	TGTGCCGGGGACAGGGGGCGGAGCACAGATACGCAGTATTTT	CAGDRGRSTDTQYF
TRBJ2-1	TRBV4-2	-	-	TGTGCCAGCAGCCAAGATAGGCCGTTCGGTGAGCAGTTCTTC	CASSQDRPFGEQFF
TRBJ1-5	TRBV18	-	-	TGTGCCAGCTCACCCGACGGATATAGCAATCAGCCCCAGCATTTT	CASSPDGYSNQPQHF
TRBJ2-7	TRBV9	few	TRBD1	TGTGCCAGCAGCGTAGCTGGGGACAGGGCCGAGCAGTACTTC	CASSVAGDRAEQYF
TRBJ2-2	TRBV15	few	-	TGTGCCACCAGCAGATACACCGGGGAGCTGTTTTTT	CATSRYTGELFF
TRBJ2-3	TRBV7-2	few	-	TGTGCCAGCACCGGGCGCACTAGCACAGATACGCAGTATTTT	CASTGRTSTDTQYF
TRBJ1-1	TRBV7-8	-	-	TGTGCCAGCAGCTTACCGGAGTACCACACTGAAGCTTTCTTT	CASSLPEYHTEAFF
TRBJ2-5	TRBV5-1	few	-	TGCGCCAGCAGCTTGGGGGACTTCCAAGAGACCCAGTACTTC	CASSLGDFQETQYF
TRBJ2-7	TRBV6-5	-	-	TGTGCCAGCAGTTACTCCCGGGACAACTACGAGCAGTACTTC	CASSYSRDNYEQYF
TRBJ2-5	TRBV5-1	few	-	TGCGCCAGCAGCCCAGGGGTGAGGGGAGAGACCCAGTACTTC	CASSPGVRGETQYF
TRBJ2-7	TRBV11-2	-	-	TGTGCCAGCAGCCGAAGCCAAGGCTACGAGCAGTACTTC	CASSRSQGYEQYF
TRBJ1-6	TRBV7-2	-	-	TGTGCCAGCAGCTTAGGACAGAGCTCCTATAATTCACCCCTCCACTTT	CASSLGQSSYNSPLHF
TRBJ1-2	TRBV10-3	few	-	TGTGCCATCAGTGAGTCTTCACTCTCTGGGGGGGACTATGGCTACACCTTC	CAISESSLSGGDYGYTF
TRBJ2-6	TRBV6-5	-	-	TGTGCCAGCATCCTCGGGGGCTCTGGGGCCAACGTCCTGACTTTC	CASILGGSGANVLTF
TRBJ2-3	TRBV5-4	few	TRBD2	TGTGCCAGCAGCTTGATGGTAGCGGGCACCACAGATACGCAGTATTTT	CASSLMVAGTTDTQYF
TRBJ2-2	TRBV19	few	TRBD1	TGTGCCAGTAGTCCCACCAGGGGGCTGGGCACCGGGGAGCTGTTTTTT	CASSPTRGLGTGELFF
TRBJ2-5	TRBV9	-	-	TGTGCCAGCAGCGTAGAAGGCGGTGGGGAGACCCAGTACTTC	CASSVEGGGETQYF
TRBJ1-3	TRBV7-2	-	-	TGTGCCAGCAGCTTAGGGTTGAGGGGGGGGCGCCATGGAAACACCATATATTTT	CASSLGLRGGRHGNTIYF
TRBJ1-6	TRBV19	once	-	TGTGCCAGTACCACAGAATTTGATTCACCCCTCCACTTT	CASTTEFDSPLHF
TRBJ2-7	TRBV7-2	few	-	TGTGCCAGCAGCCCCCGAGAGCAGTACTTC	CASSPREQYF
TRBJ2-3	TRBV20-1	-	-	TGCAGTGCTACCCCGGCAGATATGCAGTATTTT	CSATPADMQYF
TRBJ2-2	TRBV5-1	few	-	TGCGCCAGCAGCTTGAGTACTAGCTACACCGGGGAGCTGTTTTTT	CASSLSTSYTGELFF
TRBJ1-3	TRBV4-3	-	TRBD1	TGCGCCAGCAGCCACCCTTTGGGGACAGCCGGAAACACCATATATTTT	CASSHPLGTAGNTIYF
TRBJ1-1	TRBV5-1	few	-	TGCGCCAGCAGCTTGGGGGCGATGGCCGGCACCGAAGCTTTCTTT	CASSLGAMAGTEAFF
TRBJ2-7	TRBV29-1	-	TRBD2	TGCAGCGTGGGGAGCGGGAGGGAGCAGTACTTC	CSVGSGREQYF
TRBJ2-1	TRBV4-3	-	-	TGCGCCAGCAGCCAAGATCTAAGAGGGAACAATGAGCAGTTCTTC	CASSQDLRGNNEQFF